Sequencing of this T cell receptor (beta chain) was carried out in a study of CD8+ T cells in alopecia areata. Treatment indicated: oral pan-JAK inhibitor, 5-10 mg twice daily. The authors extracted RNA and reverse transcribed it into cDNA as the sequencing template. Repertoires were generated with immunoSEQ multiplex PCR, while TCRdb's copy carries only in-frame clones and drops some. Here the sample spans some 170,000 clones, roughly 50% being singletons. Trimming pared 5 bases from V and 7 bases from J, leaving 12 bases between. Germline V lookup: CDR1 SGHRS, CDR2 YFSETQ. The CDR3 covers 13 residues.

The chain combines TRBV5-1 with TRBJ1-4; tentative D call: TRBD1 (5 bases). Sequencing was performed on CD4+ T cells sorted from blood, taken at roughly week 55, from a patient treated with tofacitinib. The sequence was obtained from a human donor with alopecia areata. CDR3 in amino acids: CASSQGSGEKLFF. The CDR3 DNA is TGCGCCAGCAGTCAGGGAAGCGGTGAAAAACTGTTTTTT.